The source of this TCR beta chain is a study of blood T cell repertoires in COVID-19 (dated by TCRdb to 2018 to 2021). About the study as a whole: Samples covering the acute and convalescent phases of COVID-19 were provided by collaborators in the United States, Italy and Spain. Subjects who had been exposed to COVID-19, were actively infected with it, or had recovered from it provided the deeply sampled blood TCRbeta repertoires that made up the dataset. The repertoires were made available in a free public database intended to serve as a resource for research on the immune response to SARS-CoV-2. The samples were drawn from two sources: the first 160 participants of the ongoing ImmuneRACE study, and fewer than 1,500 subjects contributed by 6 global collaborators. The prospective study material was composed of cDNA or gDNA derived from T cells, B-cell-depleted T cells, or PBMCs. Where HLA class I and class II types were available, the types were taken from metadata supplied by the sample provider, not from assay-based typing. The sample metadata nearly always contained a de-identified subject ID, COVID-19 status, age in years and sex. The paper's findings and limits, for the study overall: How much clinical and demographic metadata was included differed by source and by participant, and the metadata was provided uncurated.

One collaborating source in Seattle enrolled patients during active infection and followed them longitudinally through the course of disease. Whole blood was collected in K2EDTA tubes by collaborating institutions according to the institutions' own protocols. Collaborator samples were shipped for TCRbeta analysis as frozen whole blood, isolated PBMCs, or DNA extracted from either sample type. Trimming takes 5 bases from V and 3 bases from J, and the germline ends sit 14 bases apart. Inclusive of the bounding cysteine and phenylalanine, the CDR3 is 14 residues long. The kept DNA is CDR3 alone, 42 bases in frame from the first base. Reading the germline V gene gives CDR1 MDHEN and CDR2 SYDVKM. As for this clone: No antigen is known for it. The input lacks base qualities; no much larger clone sits a single base away.

The immunoSEQ Assay, a bias-controlled multiplex PCR, was used to amplify TCRbeta CDR3 regions from genomic DNA. For the original study's pipeline: The number of nucleated cells in each sample was estimated by amplification of reference gene primers within the assay. To quantify the absolute abundance of each unique TCRbeta CDR3 rearrangement, sequence reads were collapsed and filtered. For each sample, productive Simpson clonality was calculated as the square root of Simpson's diversity index across productive rearrangements. This is the immuneACCESS table as TCRdb keeps it, with only in-frame sequences that have V and J called. A part of the clones is gone; compared with another copy, unresolved V genes explain less than half, and the rest is unexplained. V and J calls and clone size are given by that table; D and trimming were obtained from the DNA. Within this sample are 290,000 or so clones, with 91% of them counted one time only. The ten largest account for about 2% of the sample.

Input material: peripheral blood. The clonotype comes from a woman younger than 45 with COVID-19, enrolled during active disease. The V and J genes are TRBV28 and TRBJ2-7; the best D guess is TRBD1, with 6 bases matching. The DNA sequence is as follows: TGTGCCAGCAGTGCCCCCGGGACACACTACGAGCAGTACTTC. Its product reads: CASSAPGTHYEQYF.